The 20 T cell receptor beta chains reported below all come from one sample, sequenced in a study of early T cells in non-severe SARS-CoV-2 infection. Each CDR3 protein gets one entry after TCRdb re-called the 5' RACE reads with MiXCR. The sample lists tens of thousands of distinct CDR3 sequences, around 16% occurring once. The specimen comprised whole blood, sampled at baseline. The receptors shown here come from an adult who was a healthcare worker with PCR-confirmed SARS-CoV-2 infection or an uninfected control (not recorded which).

This clonotype was found a few times. This chain links TRBV9 with TRBJ2-3, with D possibly being TRBD1 (6 bases). Trimming removed 2 bases from V and 4 bases from J, with 17 bases in between. Germline V gene lookup returns CDR1 SGDLS and CDR2 YYNGEE. This CDR3 is 16 amino acids long. CDR3 bases: TGTGCCAGCAGCGTCGGGGCAGGGGAATTCGCAGATACGCAGTATTTT. It yields the protein CASSVGAGEFADTQYF. Variable domain in full (rest from reference TRBV9 and TRBJ2-3): DSGVTQTPKHLITATGQRVTLRCSPRSGDLSVYWYQQSLDQGLQFLIQYYNGEERAKGNILERFSAQQFPDLHSELNLSSLELGDSALYFCASSVGAGEFADTQYFGPGTRLTVL.

This clonotype was counted only a few times. The chain uses TRBV12-3 or TRBV12-4 and TRBJ2-3; no clear D gene. V was shortened by 5 bases and J by 2 bases, with 11 bases between the two germline ends. CDR3 length: 14 residues. CDR3 DNA: TGTGCCAGCAGTACTACCGTTGCCACAGATACGCAGTATTTT. Translation: CASSTTVATDTQYF.

The J gene is TRBJ2-3, the V gene TRBV9; D is perhaps TRBD2 (7 bases). This CDR3 has 15 residues. V was cut by 6 bases and J by 6 bases, with 20 bases left in between. Germline V gene sequence: CDR1 SGDLS, CDR2 YYNGEE. CDR3 sequence (DNA): TGTGCCAGCAACCCGCTCGGGGGGCGCGGTGATACGCAGTATTTT. This gives the protein CASNPLGGRGDTQYF.

The rearrangement uses TRBV11-2 and TRBJ2-1; TRBD2 matches at 11 bases. The CDR3 is made up of 15 amino acids. V gave up 5 bases and J gave up 4 bases; unmatched junction bases: 4. CDR1 is SGHAT and CDR2 is FQNNGV in the germline V gene. CDR3 DNA: TGTGCCAGCAGCCCGACTAGCGGGGCGTACAATGAGCAGTTCTTC. It encodes CASSPTSGAYNEQFF. The whole variable domain, filled in from reference TRBV11-2 and TRBJ2-1, reads EAGVAQSPRYKIIEKRQSVAFWCNPISGHATLYWYQQILGQGPKLLIQFQNNGVVDDSQLPKDRFSAERLKGVDSTLKIQPAKLEDSAVYLCASSPTSGAYNEQFFGPGTRLTVL.

The chain links TRBV4-2 to TRBJ2-7; the D gene is possibly TRBD2 (5 bases). V gave up 0 bases and J gave up 7 bases, with 16 bases separating them. This CDR3 is 15 amino acids long. CDR1 and CDR2 (germline): LGHNA, YNFKEQ. The DNA for the CDR3 is TGTGCCAGCAGCCAAGATCCAACGGAGGACGGGGAGCAGTACTTC. This gives the protein CASSQDPTEDGEQYF.

The sample holds a few counts of this clonotype. The chain uses TRBV10-3 and TRBJ2-6; D gene uncertain. This CDR3 has 13 amino acids. Deletions cut 10 bases from V and 4 bases from J, with 11 bases between. Germline V gives CDR1 ENHRY, CDR2 SYGVKD. The CDR3 DNA is TGTGCCACCGCCCTTGCCGGGGCCAACGTCCTGACTTTC. Translating gives CATALAGANVLTF.

This clonotype has just a few counts. The rearrangement joins TRBV28 to TRBJ1-6; D is perhaps TRBD1 (5 bases). Germline CDR1 MDHEN, CDR2 SYDVKM. The CDR3 has 16 amino acids. V dropped 4 bases and J dropped 3 bases, with 13 bases sitting between them. The CDR3 DNA reads TGTGCCAGCAGTTCCGAACGGGGCAGCTATAATTCACCCCTCCACTTT. It codes for CASSSERGSYNSPLHF.

This rearrangement joins TRBV28 to TRBJ2-4; D remains unclear. The CDR3 loop spans 15 amino acids. Trimming removed 7 bases from V and 8 bases from J, with 21 bases in between. From germline, CDR1 is MDHEN and CDR2 SYDVKM. As DNA, the CDR3 is TGTGCCAGCAACCCTGCACTGCCCGTCCCCGACATTCAGTACTTC. This translates into CASNPALPVPDIQYF. The whole variable domain, filled in from reference TRBV28 and TRBJ2-4, reads DVKVTQSSRYLVKRTGEKVFLECVQDMDHENMFWYRQDPGLGLRLIYFSYDVKMKEKGDIPEGYSVSREKKERFSLILESASTNQTSMYLCASNPALPVPDIQYFGAGTRLSVL.

In its sample, this clonotype was seen many times. V is TRBV28 and J is TRBJ1-2, with 7 bases that match TRBD1. From germline, CDR1 is MDHEN and CDR2 SYDVKM. The V segment lost 3 bases and the J segment 2 bases; nucleotides outside the gene matches: 0. The CDR3 is 13 residues long. The DNA of the CDR3 is TGTGCCAGCAGTTTCAGGGGGAACTATGGCTACACCTTC. It translates to CASSFRGNYGYTF.

V gene TRBV6-5 combines with J gene TRBJ1-4; 7 bases match TRBD1. Trimming at V came to 2 bases and at J to 0 bases, leaving 12 bases not matched to a gene. CDR1 and CDR2 from the germline V gene are MNHEY and SVGAGI. This CDR3 is built from 19 residues. The CDR3 spells CASSYRTGATHATNEKLFF. Here the CDR3 DNA reads TGTGCCAGCAGTTACCGGACAGGAGCTACCCATGCAACTAATGAAAAACTGTTTTTT.

V is TRBV12-3 or TRBV12-4 and J is TRBJ2-1; D remains unclear. This CDR3 has 13 residues. V was cut by 8 bases and J by 10 bases, with 18 bases left in between. CDR3 sequence: CASRLDLVREQFF. DNA of the CDR3: TGTGCCAGCCGCCTCGACCTGGTAAGGGAGCAGTTCTTC.

This chain links TRBV12-3 or TRBV12-4 with TRBJ2-7, with 9 bases matching TRBD2. Trimming cost V 2 bases and J 7 bases; bases outside gene matches: 3. This CDR3 contains 13 residues. The DNA for the CDR3 is TGTGCCAGCAGTTTACTGACTAGCGGAGAGCAGTACTTC. Protein product: CASSLLTSGEQYF.

The chain has TRBV20-1 and TRBJ2-3; 8 bases agree with TRBD1. J was trimmed by 1 base and V by 3 bases; bases with no gene match: 3. The CDR3 extends over 14 amino acids. The germline V gene encodes CDR1 DFQATT and CDR2 SNEGSKA (reference sequence). The CDR3 loop is CSARPGGRTDTQYF. The DNA for the CDR3 is TGCAGTGCTAGGCCAGGGGGCCGCACAGATACGCAGTATTTT.

J is TRBJ2-7 and V is TRBV5-1; TRBD1 is a possible D gene (6 bases). Germline assignment: CDR1 SGHRS and CDR2 YFSETQ. Between the trimmed V and J ends, which lost 4 bases and 3 bases, there was a span of 17 bases. The CDR3 totals 15 residues. The CDR3 sequence is CASSPTMGASYEQYF. CDR3 DNA: TGCGCCAGCAGCCCCACGATGGGGGCCAGCTACGAGCAGTACTTC.

The rearrangement uses TRBV4-1 and TRBJ1-1; D might be TRBD1 (5 bases). The CDR3 totals 14 residues. Trimming pared 0 bases from V and 1 base from J, leaving 6 bases between. CDR1 MGHRA and CDR2 YSYEKL come from the germline V gene. The CDR3 DNA reads TGCGCCAGCAGCCAAGAGGGACCGAACACTGAAGCTTTCTTT. Translating it yields CASSQEGPNTEAFF.

This clonotype was counted at least ten times. V and J are TRBV12-3 or TRBV12-4 and TRBJ2-1; TRBD2 might be the D (5 bases). The V and J ends lost 6 bases and 3 bases respectively, with 15 bases between them. The CDR3 runs to 15 residues. Here the CDR3 reads CASSLSREIYNEQFF. The CDR3 DNA reads as TGTGCCAGCAGCCTGTCGAGGGAAATCTACAATGAGCAGTTCTTC.

This chain connects TRBV11-1 to TRBJ2-3; TRBD1 agrees at 7 bases. J lost 4 bases, V lost 5 bases, and 9 bases had no gene match. Germline-derived CDR1 and CDR2 are SGHAT and FQDESV (reference sequence). This CDR3 comprises 15 residues. CDR3 residues: CASSRETGLPDTQYF. CDR3 bases: TGTGCCAGCAGCCGAGAGACAGGGCTTCCAGATACGCAGTATTTT.

This clonotype has a handful of counts. One end of the junction fails to match germline, which may point to a read error. The rearrangement joins TRBV7-7 to TRBJ2-1, with TRBD2 identical over 8 bases. CDR3 length: 16 residues. CDR1 is SSHAT and CDR2 is FNYEAQ in the germline V gene (reference sequence). The CDR3 DNA sequence: TGTGCTAGCAGCTTAGGGACTAGGAGGGGGAACAATGAGCAGTTCTTC. This sequence encodes CASSLGTRRGNNEQFF.

This clonotype was counted ten times or more. The chain is built from TRBV3-1 and TRBJ2-1; D possibly corresponds to TRBD2 (6 bases). The CDR3 spans 16 residues. V lost 6 bases, J lost 2 bases, and 17 bases lay in between. Germline values: CDR1 LGHDT, CDR2 YNNKEL (reference sequence). The CDR3 DNA sequence: TGTGCCAGCAGGGGATCGCGGGACTCCGCCTACAATGAGCAGTTCTTC. It specifies CASRGSRDSAYNEQFF.

The V and J genes are TRBV9 and TRBJ2-1, with D perhaps TRBD1 (6 bases). Germline V gives CDR1 SGDLS, CDR2 YYNGEE. V lost 4 bases, J lost 10 bases, and 12 bases lay in between. This CDR3 contains 12 residues. The CDR3 loop is CASSTTRGEQFF. The CDR3 DNA reads TGTGCCAGCAGCACAACCAGGGGCGAGCAGTTCTTC.